A selection of T cell receptor beta chains follows, all from one sample in a study of Ad26.COV2.S vaccination and SARS-CoV-2 variants. The repertoire was sequenced with immunoSEQ multiplex PCR; TCRdb's copy has only in-frame clones and lacks some. Of 350,000 to 500,000 clones listed, 90% are singletons. Sequenced material: peripheral blood, taken in a trial of Ad26.COV2.S vaccine versus placebo. The origin of the receptors is a person aged 18-65 years who received the Ad26.COV2.S COVID-19 vaccine or a placebo. Both conserved end residues are part of each CDR3. Fields, in order: V gene, D gene, clone size, CDR3 length, J gene, CDR3 DNA, CDR3 protein. D genes are given only for firm matches. Clone sizes are given selectively: once, few, many, or a class where the clone is expanded.

TRBV28	NA	NA	13	TRBJ1-2	TGTGCCAGCAGTTCAGGGAGTCTGTATGGCTACACCTTC	CASSSGSLYGYTF
TRBV24-1	NA	NA	16	TRBJ2-7	TGTGCCACCAGTGAACTCGGGGCTAGGGCGGGCTACGAGCAGTACTTC	CATSELGARAGYEQYF
TRBV5-4	TRBD1	NA	15	TRBJ2-3	TGTGCCAGCAGCTTAATGGACAGGGTCACAGATACGCAGTATTTT	CASSLMDRVTDTQYF
TRBV4-1	TRBD1	once	15	TRBJ1-5	TGCGCCAGCAGCCCTGGGACAGGGCTCAATCAGCCCCAGCATTTT	CASSPGTGLNQPQHF
TRBV5-6	NA	NA	14	TRBJ1-5	TGTGCCAGCAGCTTGCTAGGCGTCAATCAGCCCCAGCATTTT	CASSLLGVNQPQHF
TRBV13	TRBD2	NA	17	TRBJ2-1	TGTGCCAGCAGCTCAAGACTAGCGGGAGCTAGGATAGGTGAGCAGTTCTTC	CASSSRLAGARIGEQFF
TRBV7-2	NA	NA	14	TRBJ2-2	TGTGCCAGCAGTTATTATCGAGACACCGGGGAGCTGTTTTTT	CASSYYRDTGELFF
TRBV7-9	NA	NA	16	TRBJ2-7	TGTGCCAGCAGCTCCCCATCCAGGGTAGGAGTAGACGAGCAGTACTTC	CASSSPSRVGVDEQYF
TRBV19	TRBD1	NA	17	TRBJ2-3	TGTGCCAGTAGTACTCGGACAGGGGGGTTTAGTTGGGATACGCAGTATTTT	CASSTRTGGFSWDTQYF
TRBV27	TRBD2	NA	15	TRBJ2-3	TGTGCCAGCAGCAGAAGGGCTAGCGGAGTCGATACGCAGTATTTT	CASSRRASGVDTQYF
TRBV7-9	NA	NA	16	TRBJ1-4	TGTGCCAGCAGCTCCCGCCGGACAGCAACTAATGAAAAACTGTTTTTT	CASSSRRTATNEKLFF